What follows describes a single TCR beta chain. The antigen remains undetermined. Profiling of TCR beta VDJ combinations and CDR3 sequences used genomic DNA as template. Each CDR3 protein is one row after TCRdb ran MiXCR on the reads. The sample holds approximately 150,000 distinct CDR3 sequences, roughly half seen once. The record originates from a study of CD8+CD57+ T cells in acquired aplastic anemia. Study context: The average for DNA from sorted CD4+ and CD8+ cells was roughly 3 ug. General observations from the study: The same twenty-nine CD8+ CDR3 sequences occurred in patients and in controls. No significant patient-versus-control difference appeared in CD8+ Simpson's diversity.

Flow cytometry had shown expanded CD8+CD57+ cells in the patients chosen for sequencing. The patients all had a severe acquired aplastic anemia diagnosis. Trimming shortened V by 4 bases and J by 4 bases, and 16 bases separated the two germline ends. The V gene's germline CDR1 is MNHEY and CDR2 SMNVEV (reference sequence). This CDR3 comprises 15 residues. Sequenced: sorted CD4+, CD8+, or CD8+CD57+ T cells (not recorded which) from PBMCs. The origin of this receptor is a human donor with aplastic anemia. The chain couples TRBV27 to TRBJ1-2, with TRBD1 as a possible D gene (6 bases). For the CDR3, the DNA is TGTGCCAGCAGTTCTGATTCACAGGGACCCTATGGCTACACCTTC. Protein product: CASSSDSQGPYGYTF.